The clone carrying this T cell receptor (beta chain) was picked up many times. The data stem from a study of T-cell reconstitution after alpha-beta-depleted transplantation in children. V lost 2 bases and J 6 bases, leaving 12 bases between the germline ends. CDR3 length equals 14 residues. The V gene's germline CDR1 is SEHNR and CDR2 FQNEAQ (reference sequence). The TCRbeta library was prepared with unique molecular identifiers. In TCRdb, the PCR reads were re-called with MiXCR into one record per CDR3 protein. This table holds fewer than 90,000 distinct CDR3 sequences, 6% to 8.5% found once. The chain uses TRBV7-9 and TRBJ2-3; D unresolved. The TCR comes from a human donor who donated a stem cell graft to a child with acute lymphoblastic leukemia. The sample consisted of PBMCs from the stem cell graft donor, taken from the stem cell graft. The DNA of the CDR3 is TGTGCCAGCAGCTTAACCCCGGTTGGTGATACGCAGTATTTT. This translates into CASSLTPVGDTQYF.